Listed here is a single T cell receptor beta chain. Sequenced by immunoSEQ multiplex PCR; TCRdb stores in-frame clones only, minus some. The table has a few hundred thousand clones, 75% to 90% seen once. CDR3 size: 13 residues. V lost 3 bases and J lost 8; bases outside the gene matches: 3. Germline CDR1 is LGHDT and CDR2 is YNNKEL (reference sequence). This specimen comes from a study of blood T cell repertoires in COVID-19. The rearrangement joins TRBV3-1 (or the pseudogene TRBV3-2) to TRBJ1-1; the match to TRBD1 covers 10 bases. The sequencing sample was made of PBMCs or T cells enriched from blood (not recorded which). This TCR came from a woman in her twenties or thirties who had recovered from COVID-19. The CDR3 DNA is TGTGCCAGCAGCCACAGGGACAGGGGCGAAGCTTTCTTT. Translated: CASSHRDRGEAFF.